This T cell receptor (beta chain) derives from a study of blood T cell repertoires in COVID-19 (dated by TCRdb to 2018 to 2021). The study in broad terms: Collaborator samples came from the United States, Italy and Spain and covered acute and convalescent phases of COVID-19. The material from the prospective study consisted of cDNA or gDNA derived from T cells, B-cell-depleted T cells, or PBMCs. Deeply sampled blood TCRbeta repertoires from subjects exposed to, actively infected with, or recovered from COVID-19 were included in the dataset. The repertoires were released in a freely available public database meant as a resource for research on the immune response to SARS-CoV-2. Samples were obtained from the ongoing ImmuneRACE study (first 160 participants) and from 1,254 subjects provided by 6 global collaborators. Sample metadata almost always included a de-identified subject ID, COVID-19 status, age in years and sex. Where HLA class I and class II types were available, the types were taken from metadata supplied by the sample provider, not from assay-based typing.

Trimming removed 0 bases from V and 4 bases from J, leaving 13 bases between the germline ends. The CDR3 measures 15 amino acids from cysteine to phenylalanine. Only the CDR3 part of the read is kept: 45 bases, read in frame from the first base. CDR1 SGHRS and CDR2 YFSETQ are derived from the germline V gene. Another Seattle source contributed samples from volunteer blood donors who had recovered from COVID-19. Collaborating institutions collected whole blood in K2EDTA tubes following their own protocols. For TCRbeta analysis, collaborator samples were shipped as frozen whole blood, as isolated PBMCs, or as DNA extracted from either sample type. Points on this clone: Its antigen is still unknown. Per-base qualities were not stored, and no clone one base away is much larger.

Summary of the overall study and its limitations: The amount of clinical and demographic metadata varied by source and participant and was provided uncurated.

The immunoSEQ Assay, a bias-controlled multiplex PCR, was used to amplify TCRbeta CDR3 regions from genomic DNA. From the authors' description of their analysis: The number of nucleated cells in each sample was estimated from the amplification of reference gene primers within the assay. Sequence reads were collapsed and filtered to measure the absolute abundance of every unique TCRbeta CDR3 rearrangement. Productive Simpson clonality was computed per sample as the square root of Simpson's diversity index over productive rearrangements. Here the immuneACCESS table is served through TCRdb, limited to in-frame sequences with V and J called. Missing clones are a known gap in these copies; in checked studies unresolved V genes cover under half, and the rest lacks a known reason. V, J and clone size were drawn from that table, and D and trimming were deduced from the DNA. This sample lists approximately 300,000 clones; 70% to 90% were detected once. The ten largest clonotypes hold 5% to 7% of the sample.

In this chain, TRBV5-1 is recombined with TRBJ1-1, and possibly TRBD1, on 5 matching bases. The sequence was collected from a man in his late teens or twenties who had recovered from COVID-19. Sequencing was carried out using peripheral blood. The CDR3 reads CASSLVGQGGTEAFF. The sequence in DNA is TGCGCCAGCAGCTTGGTAGGGCAGGGAGGCACTGAAGCTTTCTTT.